Shown below are 25 T cell receptor beta chains from a single sample sequenced in a study of T-cell reconstitution after alpha-beta-depleted transplantation in children. The authors prepared the TCRbeta library with unique molecular identifiers. Using its own MiXCR run on the PCR reads, TCRdb lists one record per CDR3 protein. The table lists 90,000 to 100,000 distinct CDR3 sequences, 20% to 30% of them singletons, with 20% to 25% in the top ten. The material was PBMCs, obtained before TCRalphabeta/CD19-depleted stem cell transplant. The source of these receptors is a boy under 10 years old with acute lymphoblastic leukemia, due to receive a stem cell transplant.

The chain combines TRBV25-1 with TRBJ1-1, with TRBD1 identical over 9 bases. Per germline, CDR1 MGHDK and CDR2 SYGVNS. The CDR3 contains 20 residues. The ends lost 4 bases at V and 3 bases at J; junction bases unmatched: 21. The CDR3 here is CASSAGTADRGRRGDTEAFF. CDR3 coding DNA: TGTGCCAGCAGTGCCGGGACTGCGGACAGGGGTCGTCGCGGAGACACTGAAGCTTTCTTT.

The chain employs TRBV4-2 and TRBJ1-1; 7 nucleotides align to TRBD1. The CDR3 length is 15 residues. Germline CDR1 reads LGHNA; CDR2 reads YNFKEQ. V was pared by 1 base and J by 7 bases, with 9 bases of the junction left unmatched. The CDR3 DNA reads TGTGCCAGCAGCCAAGGGAACCCAGGGGGAGATGAAGCTTTCTTT. Translation gives CASSQGNPGGDEAFF.

This clonotype was observed a few times. CDR3 DNA sequence: TGCAGTGCTAGAGATACAGCGGAGGGGCCGGGAAGAGGAGAGACCCAGTACTTC. Translating gives CSARDTAEGPGRGETQYF. The V and J genes are TRBV20-1 and TRBJ2-5; the D gene is possibly TRBD2 (6 bases). The CDR3 length is 18 residues. CDR1 and CDR2 (germline): DFQATT, SNEGSKA (reference sequence). With 0 bases removed from V and 4 bases from J, the gap between germline ends came to 24 bases.

This clonotype was detected many times. The V call is TRBV7-2, the J call TRBJ1-2; the D is unclear. CDR3 size: 13 residues. Trimming removed 5 bases at V and 5 bases at J, with 12 bases between. Germline CDR1 is SGHTA and CDR2 is FQGNSA. The CDR3 nucleotides are TGTGCCAGCAGCCCCGATCGGGAGTATGGCTACACCTTC. Protein product: CASSPDREYGYTF.

The rearrangement links TRBV14 to TRBJ1-2, with TRBD1 matching over 7 bases. CDR3 length: 18 amino acids. V lost 1 base to trimming and J lost 0 bases; unmatched junction nucleotides: 11. Germline loops: CDR1 SGHDN, CDR2 FVKESK. As DNA, the CDR3 is TGTGCCAGCAGCCAAGGCTACAGGGGCTGGGGAGCTAACTATGGCTACACCTTC. As protein: CASSQGYRGWGANYGYTF.

The chain uses TRBV3-1 and TRBJ2-1; D is possibly TRBD2 (5 bases). This CDR3 comprises 16 residues. The V end lost 0 bases, the J end lost 1 base, and 10 bases lay between the germline ends. Germline CDR1 LGHDT, CDR2 YNNKEL (reference sequence). This chain's CDR3 is CASSQDRRGSYNEQFF. CDR3 coding DNA: TGTGCCAGCAGCCAAGATCGTAGAGGGTCCTACAATGAGCAGTTCTTC.

This clonotype occurred a few times. The gene calls are TRBV13 and TRBJ2-5; unclear D gene. Trimming shortened V by 4 bases and J by 1 base, and 16 bases separated the two germline ends. From germline, CDR1 is PRHDT and CDR2 FYEKMQ (reference sequence). The CDR3 spans 16 residues. In nucleotides, the CDR3 is TGTGCCAGCAGCTCATTGGGGATGCGCCTCCAAGAGACCCAGTACTTC. Amino acids: CASSSLGMRLQETQYF.

For this clonotype: This sequence may be a read error, since a much larger clone differs from it by one base. The CDR3 region is CASSHTSGGYNEQLF. CDR3 DNA: TGTGCCAGCAGTCATACTAGCGGAGGCTACAATGAGCAGCTCTTC. The rearrangement uses TRBV7-6 and TRBJ2-1; 8 bases map to TRBD2. CDR3 length: 15 residues. Germline loops: CDR1 SGHVS, CDR2 FNYEAQ. Filled out from reference TRBV7-6 and TRBJ2-1, the complete variable domain reads GAGVSQSPRYKVTKRGQDVALRCDPISGHVSLYWYRQALGQGPEFLTYFNYEAQQDKSGLPNDRFSAERPEGSISTLTIQRTEQRDSAMYRCASSHTSGGYNEQLFGPGTRLTVL.

V is TRBV20-1 and J is TRBJ2-2; unclear D gene. Trimming left V 6 bases short and J 2 bases short, with 13 bases between. CDR3 size: 14 residues. Germline CDR1 reads DFQATT; CDR2 reads SNEGSKA (reference sequence). CDR3 in DNA: TGCAGTGCCCCCAGGTCCCTAAACACCGGGGAGCTGTTTTTT. Its translation: CSAPRSLNTGELFF.

The genes are TRBV28 and TRBJ2-1; the match to TRBD2 covers 8 bases. Germline V gene data show CDR1 as MDHEN and CDR2 as SYDVKM. V lost 2 bases to trimming and J lost 8 bases; unmatched junction nucleotides: 11. The CDR3 has 16 residues. The CDR3 spells CASSLSKGLVEDEQFF. Here the CDR3 DNA reads TGTGCCAGCAGTTTAAGTAAGGGACTAGTTGAGGATGAGCAGTTCTTC.

This clonotype was seen a few times. This chain links TRBV27 with TRBJ1-4; weak D call: TRBD1 (5 bases). CDR3 length equals 14 residues. Germline CDR1 reads MNHEY; CDR2 reads SMNVEV (reference sequence). Deletions cut 5 bases from V and 7 bases from J, with 14 bases between. The CDR3 nucleotides are TGTGCCAGCAGTCCGGCAGGGTACGGTGAAAAACTGTTTTTT. This gives the protein CASSPAGYGEKLFF.

The chain has TRBV7-3 and TRBJ2-1, with D perhaps matching TRBD2 (6 bases). CDR3 size: 18 residues. CDR1 and CDR2 from the germline V gene are SGHTA and FQGTGA. V was clipped by 1 base and J by 3 bases, with 19 bases between them. CDR3 sequence: CASSLSSGGAGGYNEQFF. The DNA for the CDR3 is TGTGCCAGCAGCTTAAGTAGCGGAGGGGCTGGCGGCTACAATGAGCAGTTCTTC.

The V and J genes are TRBV6-6 and TRBJ2-5; 7 bases agree with TRBD2. The CDR3 contains 12 residues. Per germline, CDR1 MNHNY and CDR2 SVGAGI (reference sequence). J gave up 4 bases and V 5 bases, and 1 base lay outside the gene matches. CDR3 DNA sequence: TGTGCCAGCAGTCTAGCGGCAGAGACCCAGTACTTC. It is translated as CASSLAAETQYF.

This chain joins TRBV11-2 and TRBJ1-6, with a tentative D call TRBD1 (5 bases). Trimming took off 5 bases at V and 0 bases at J, with 14 bases between the two ends. The germline gives CDR1 SGHAT, CDR2 FQNNGV. This CDR3 has 17 amino acids. CDR3 sequence (DNA): TGTGCCAGCAGCCGCGGGGCCGCTAGCTCCTATAATTCACCCCTCCACTTT. This encodes CASSRGAASSYNSPLHF.

The CDR3: CASSSTPLNYEQYF. The CDR3 DNA reads as TGTGCCAGCAGCTCCACGCCACTAAACTACGAGCAGTACTTC. The chain couples TRBV7-9 to TRBJ2-7; unclear D gene. The CDR3 totals 14 residues. V was trimmed by 4 bases and J by 3 bases, leaving 13 bases between them. Germline loops: CDR1 SEHNR, CDR2 FQNEAQ (reference sequence).

This chain uses TRBV19 with TRBJ2-1; 14 bases match TRBD2. The ends lost 4 bases at V and 9 bases at J; junction bases unmatched: 5. CDR1 and CDR2 (germline): LNHDA, SQIVND (reference sequence). This CDR3 region has 15 residues. Written as DNA, the CDR3 is TGTGCCAGTAGTACCGGACTAGCGGGGGGTGGTGAGCAGTTCTTC. It encodes CASSTGLAGGGEQFF.

The sample holds a few counts of this clonotype. This chain uses TRBV21-1 with TRBJ1-5. TRBV21-1 has pseudogene status. This CDR3 spans 13 amino acids. The CDR3 DNA follows: TGTGCCAGCGACGGACTTGGGAGTCAGCCCCAGCATTTT. This sequence encodes CASDGLGSQPQHF.

This clonotype was detected only a few times. This rearrangement joins TRBV27 to TRBJ2-2; 13 bases align to TRBD2. Per the germline V gene, CDR1 is MNHEY and CDR2 is SMNVEV (reference sequence). The CDR3 spans 17 residues. V was clipped by 6 bases and J by 3 bases; unmatched bases: 7. This CDR3 is CASRLAGGEGDTGELFF. The CDR3 bases are TGTGCCAGCAGACTAGCGGGAGGGGAGGGTGACACCGGGGAGCTGTTTTTT.

The chain uses TRBV6-2 or TRBV6-3 and TRBJ2-1; tentatively, D is TRBD2 (6 bases). V lost 6 bases, J lost 6 bases, and 15 bases lay in between. The germline V gene has CDR1 MNHEY and CDR2 SVGEGT. The length of the CDR3 is 14 residues. The CDR3 loop is CASSGSPEGNEQFF. For the CDR3, the DNA is TGTGCCAGCAGCGGGAGCCCCGAGGGCAATGAGCAGTTCTTC.

The sample holds a few counts of this clonotype. The J gene is TRBJ2-1, the V gene TRBV28; the D gene is possibly TRBD2 (6 bases). This CDR3 is built from 13 residues. The germline V and J ends were trimmed by 7 bases and 7 bases, with 14 bases remaining between them. Germline-derived CDR1 and CDR2 are MDHEN and SYDVKM. CDR3 in DNA: TGTGCCAGCATGGTAGCGGAGGGGAATGAGCAGTTCTTC. This gives the protein CASMVAEGNEQFF.

The chain links TRBV7-9 to TRBJ2-1; D gene ambiguous. The V end was cut by 5 bases, the J end by 15 bases, with 5 bases between. The CDR3 consists of 8 residues. The V gene's germline CDR1 is SEHNR and CDR2 FQNEAQ (reference sequence). For the CDR3, the DNA is TGTGCCAGCAGCGAGAGGTTCTTC. Protein product: CASSERFF.

This clonotype showed up just once. The gene calls are TRBV6-2 or TRBV6-3 and TRBJ2-3, with a weak D call TRBD2 (6 bases). This CDR3 has 15 amino acids. Germline V gene sequence: CDR1 MNHEY, CDR2 SVGEGT. V lost 7 bases, J lost 8 bases, and 22 bases lay in between. CDR3 protein: CASIPSGGPTLTQYF. DNA of the CDR3: TGTGCCAGCATTCCAAGCGGAGGGCCAACCCTTACGCAGTATTTT.

The V call is TRBV18, the J call TRBJ1-5; a possible D gene is TRBD1 (6 bases). CDR1 is KGHSH, CDR2 LQKENI, per germline. V gave up 4 bases and J gave up 3 bases, with 13 bases separating them. The CDR3 spans 15 residues. The CDR3 loop is CASSHGSGANQPQHF. The CDR3 DNA sequence: TGTGCCAGCTCACACGGATCAGGGGCCAATCAGCCCCAGCATTTT. The entire variable domain, with the rest obtained from reference TRBV18 and TRBJ1-5, is as follows: NAGVMQNPRHLVRRRGQEARLRCSPMKGHSHVYWYRQLPEEGLKFMVYLQKENIIDESGMPKERFSAEFPKEGPSILRIQQVVRGDSAAYFCASSHGSGANQPQHFGDGTRLSIL.

This clonotype was seen at least ten times. The chain joins TRBV29-1 to TRBJ2-7; D possibly corresponds to TRBD2 (5 bases). Germline CDR1 is SQVTM and CDR2 is ANQGSEA. The CDR3 length is 13 residues. Trimming took 7 bases from V and 6 from J, leaving 19 bases between them. Written as DNA, the CDR3 is TGCAGCGCCCGGGAACCGAGTGGGAGCGAGCAGTACTTC. This encodes CSAREPSGSEQYF.

This clonotype appeared a few times. The chain has TRBV19 and TRBJ1-5, with D uncertain. From germline, CDR1 is LNHDA and CDR2 SQIVND (reference sequence). V was cut by 6 bases and J by 3 bases, with 12 bases left in between. The CDR3 loop spans 14 amino acids. The CDR3 DNA sequence: TGTGCCAGTAGACCGGAGCTAGACAATCAGCCCCAGCATTTT. Its translation is CASRPELDNQPQHF.